Below, 10 T cell receptor beta chains from the same sample are listed, as sequenced in a study of OX40 agonist ivuxolimab in advanced cancers. The receptor library was made with the immunoSEQ multiplex PCR assay. The table was pulled from immuneACCESS by TCRdb, which kept in-frame rearrangements only. Such tables lose some clones; where checked, under half of the loss comes from unresolved V genes, and the rest has no known cause. In this sample the table shows roughly 100,000 clones, 84% of which occur a single time. The top ten constitute roughly 1.1% of the sample. Here the sequenced sample was CD4+ or CD8+ T cells sorted from blood, taken in a trial of the OX40 agonist ivuxolimab. All receptors derive from an adult with an advanced solid tumor such as melanoma, head and neck, liver or kidney cancer.

The chain combines TRBV30 with TRBJ2-7, with D maybe TRBD2 (5 bases). Between the trimmed V and J ends, which lost 2 bases and 2 bases, there was a span of 10 bases. Germline CDR1 GTSNPN, CDR2 SVGIG (reference sequence). CDR3 length equals 13 residues. The CDR3 nucleotides are TGTGCCTGGAGTAAAGGAGGAACCTACGAGCAGTACTTC. Translated, it gives CAWSKGGTYEQYF.

DNA of the CDR3: TGTGCCAGCAGTCACAGGGCAGGGTCCGGGGCCAACGTCCTGACTTTC. This translates into CASSHRAGSGANVLTF. The chain employs TRBV4-2 and TRBJ2-6; possibly TRBD1 for D (6 bases). V was clipped by 6 bases and J by 4 bases, with 16 bases between them. The CDR3 consists of 16 residues. Per the germline V gene, CDR1 is LGHNA and CDR2 is YNFKEQ.

The genes are TRBV7-2 and TRBJ2-1, with 8 bases lining up with TRBD2. Unmatched junction bases numbered 5, after V lost 2 bases and J lost 5 bases. There are 15 residues in the CDR3. The germline CDR1 and CDR2 sequences are SGHTA and FQGNSA. CDR3 DNA: TGTGCCAGCAGCTTACCGGGGGGGATTGACAATGAGCAGTTCTTC. It specifies CASSLPGGIDNEQFF.

The rearrangement joins TRBV4-3 to TRBJ1-5; D might be TRBD1 (5 bases). Germline V CDR1 and CDR2: LGHNA, YSLEER. V lost 0 bases and J 7 bases, leaving 13 bases between the germline ends. This CDR3 comprises 15 residues. CDR3 coding DNA: TGCGCCAGCAGCCAAGATTTAAGGGGTGAACAGCCCCAGCATTTT. Its protein product is CASSQDLRGEQPQHF.

The chain carries TRBV30 and TRBJ2-4; D is unclear. The CDR3 consists of 14 residues. Germline V lookup: CDR1 GTSNPN, CDR2 SVGIG (reference sequence). V lost 0 bases, J lost 3 bases, and 9 bases lay in between. For the CDR3, the DNA is TGTGCCTGGAGTGTACCGATGGACAAAAACATTCAGTACTTC. Its translation is CAWSVPMDKNIQYF.

This clone was counted only a few times. The J gene is TRBJ1-5, the V gene TRBV6-1; D is possibly TRBD1 (6 bases). V gave up 6 bases and J gave up 2 bases, with 11 bases separating them. CDR3 size: 14 residues. CDR1 and CDR2 (germline): MNHNS, SASEGT. The CDR3 nucleotides read TGTGCCAGCAGCCCGACAGGAGGCAATCAGCCCCAGCATTTT. Its protein is CASSPTGGNQPQHF.

V gene TRBV23-1 combines with J gene TRBJ1-5; 7 nucleotides match TRBD1. TRBV23-1 has ORF status, its function being uncertain. The CDR3 has 14 amino acids. J gave up 3 bases and V 5 bases, and 4 bases lay outside the gene matches. The CDR3 DNA follows: TGCGCCAGCAGTAGGGACAGCGTCAATCAGCCCCAGCATTTT. Translation: CASSRDSVNQPQHF.

The chain uses TRBV7-9 and TRBJ1-3; TRBD1 is a possible D gene (6 bases). The CDR3 length is 16 residues. The V gene's germline CDR1 is SEHNR and CDR2 FQNEAQ (reference sequence). Trimming took 5 bases from V and 2 from J, leaving 16 bases between them. The CDR3 bases are TGTGCCAGCAGCCTCCAGGGGCGAAGTACTGGAAACACCATATATTTT. Amino acid sequence: CASSLQGRSTGNTIYF.

The genes are TRBV5-4 and TRBJ2-7; TRBD2 agrees at 11 bases. CDR3 length: 15 residues. Germline V CDR1 and CDR2: SGHNT, YYREEE (reference sequence). With 3 bases clipped from V and 3 bases from J, the junction kept 5 bases outside the gene matches. The CDR3: CASSSASGGFYEQYV. Written as DNA, the CDR3 is TGTGCCAGCAGCTCCGCTAGCGGGGGGTTCTACGAGCAGTACGTC.

The chain employs TRBV2 and TRBJ1-1, with TRBD1 as a possible D gene (5 bases). Germline CDR1 and CDR2: SNHLY and FYNNEI. V was cut by 0 bases and J by 10 bases, with 15 bases left in between. The CDR3 spans 14 residues. The CDR3 nucleotides are TGTGCCAGCAGTGAAGCGCGGGGGGTGGGGATAGCTTTCTTT. This encodes CASSEARGVGIAFF.